The 18 T cell receptor beta chains listed next were all sequenced from one sample in a study of blood T cell repertoires in COVID-19. The repertoire was sequenced with immunoSEQ multiplex PCR; TCRdb's copy has only in-frame clones and lacks some. The sample comprises about 89,000 clones, about 87% of which are singletons, and over 0.35% rests with the top ten. The source material was peripheral blood. These receptors were obtained from a man in his 60s with acute or convalescent COVID-19.

This clone is a singleton in its sample. The chain uses TRBV5-5 and TRBJ2-7; D is ambiguous. The CDR3 runs 15 residues. The V end was cut by 2 bases, the J end by 1 base, with 13 bases between. Germline assignment: CDR1 SGHKS and CDR2 YYEKEE (reference sequence). The CDR3 here is CASSFGPHGSYEQYF. The CDR3 DNA sequence: TGTGCCAGCAGCTTTGGCCCTCATGGTTCCTACGAGCAGTACTTC.

V gene TRBV28 combines with J gene TRBJ1-1, with D possibly TRBD1 on 5 matching bases. This CDR3 region has 15 residues. The V and J ends lost 1 base and 1 base respectively, with 10 bases between them. CDR1 is MDHEN, CDR2 SYDVKM, per germline. The CDR3 spells CASSLLTDKNTEAFF. CDR3 DNA sequence: TGTGCCAGCAGTTTATTGACAGACAAGAACACTGAAGCTTTCTTT.

This clone was detected only once. The DNA of the CDR3 is TGTGCCAGCGGTGGGGTTGGGACAGCCTATGGCTACACCTTC. This gives the protein CASGGVGTAYGYTF. V and J are TRBV3-1 (or the pseudogene TRBV3-2) and TRBJ1-2; TRBD1 matches 7 bases. Per germline, CDR1 LGHDT and CDR2 YNNKEL (reference sequence). This CDR3 is 14 amino acids long. The V segment lost 8 bases and the J segment 4 bases; nucleotides outside the gene matches: 10.

The chain recombines TRBV19 with TRBJ2-4; 11 nucleotides align to TRBD2. The CDR3 covers 15 residues. Trimming at V came to 5 bases and at J to 8 bases, leaving 8 bases not matched to a gene. In germline, CDR1 is LNHDA, CDR2 SQIVND (reference sequence). The CDR3 DNA follows: TGTGCCAGTAGTTTCGTAGCGGGAGGGGTGGACATTCAGTACTTC. Translating it yields CASSFVAGGVDIQYF. Full variable domain (rest looked up from reference TRBV19 and TRBJ2-4): DGGITQSPKYLFRKEGQNVTLSCEQNLNHDAMYWYRQDPGQGLRLIYYSQIVNDFQKGDIAEGYSVSREKKESFPLTVTSAQKNPTAFYLCASSFVAGGVDIQYFGAGTRLSVL.

The chain links TRBV27 to TRBJ1-5; TRBD1 aligns across 8 bases. The length of the CDR3 is 14 residues. The ends lost 3 bases at V and 6 bases at J; junction bases unmatched: 4. The germline CDR1 and CDR2 sequences are MNHEY and SMNVEV (reference sequence). CDR3 amino acids: CASSLTGAAQPQHF. The CDR3 coding sequence is TGTGCCAGCAGTTTGACAGGGGCGGCTCAGCCCCAGCATTTT.

J is TRBJ1-3 and V is TRBV7-9, with D possibly matching TRBD1 (6 bases). V lost 4 bases and J lost 4, with 20 bases in between. Per germline, CDR1 SEHNR and CDR2 FQNEAQ (reference sequence). The CDR3 is made up of 17 amino acids. CDR3 in DNA: TGTGCCAGCAGCTCAACGGACAGACACCTGGGAGGAAACACCATATATTTT. It codes for CASSSTDRHLGGNTIYF.

This clone was picked up a small number of times. The chain employs TRBV5-1 and TRBJ2-5, with 10 bases lining up with TRBD2. After removal of 4 bases from V and 3 bases from J, the junction contained 6 bases not matched to a gene. This CDR3 has 15 amino acids. From germline, CDR1 is SGHRS and CDR2 YFSETQ. The CDR3 nucleotides are TGCGCCAGCAGCGAATCCGGACTAGCGGAAGAGACCCAGTACTTC. It specifies CASSESGLAEETQYF.

The chain links TRBV19 to TRBJ2-4; D might be TRBD1 (5 bases). The length of the CDR3 is 14 residues. The V gene lost 1 base and the J gene lost 3 bases, with 7 bases spanning the gap. The germline V gene encodes CDR1 LNHDA and CDR2 SQIVND (reference sequence). The CDR3 region has the DNA TGTGCCAGTAGTATAGTCGACAGCAAAAACATTCAGTACTTC. Translated: CASSIVDSKNIQYF.

This clone was seen a few times. The V and J genes are TRBV3-1 (or the pseudogene TRBV3-2) and TRBJ2-7; weak D call: TRBD2 (5 bases). The CDR3 runs 15 residues. V gave up 2 bases and J gave up 4 bases, with 15 bases separating them. CDR1 and CDR2 (germline): LGHDT, YNNKEL (reference sequence). The CDR3 sequence: CASSQSFGGRYEQYF. The CDR3 DNA reads TGTGCCAGCAGCCAAAGTTTTGGTGGGAGATACGAGCAGTACTTC.

J is TRBJ2-4 and V is TRBV15; 9 bases map to TRBD1. V shed 3 bases, J shed 7 bases, and the junction held 13 bases outside the gene matches. Germline CDR1 LNHNV, CDR2 YYDKDF (reference sequence). The CDR3 consists of 17 residues. CDR3 in amino acids: CATSRTGQGSPPNIQYF. The CDR3, as DNA: TGTGCCACCAGCAGGACGGGACAGGGATCCCCCCCCAACATTCAGTACTTC.

The CDR3 spells CAISGHDRGSYEQYF. The CDR3 DNA reads TGTGCCATCAGTGGCCACGACAGGGGTTCCTACGAGCAGTACTTC. The chain joins TRBV10-3 to TRBJ2-7; 8 bases align to TRBD1. Trimming took 4 bases from V and 1 from J; bases not matched to a gene: 6. CDR1 is ENHRY, CDR2 SYGVKD, per germline. The CDR3 runs 15 residues.

This clone was seen a handful of times. The chain recombines TRBV6-5 with TRBJ2-7; D might be TRBD1 (6 bases). The CDR3 has 15 amino acids. Trimming shortened V by 6 bases and J by 0 bases, and 15 bases separated the two germline ends. Germline V gives CDR1 MNHEY, CDR2 SVGAGI. CDR3 in amino acids: CASRPAGVTSYEQYF. The CDR3 DNA reads as TGTGCCAGCAGGCCAGCAGGGGTCACCTCCTACGAGCAGTACTTC.

J is TRBJ1-5 and V is TRBV27, with 9 nucleotides matching TRBD1. Per germline, CDR1 MNHEY and CDR2 SMNVEV (reference sequence). The CDR3 totals 17 residues. V shed 5 bases, J shed 3 bases, and the junction held 11 bases outside the gene matches. CDR3 amino acids: CASSRHRGTGPNQPQHF. CDR3 in DNA: TGTGCCAGCAGTAGACACCGCGGGACAGGGCCCAATCAGCCCCAGCATTTT.

This rearrangement joins TRBV6-5 to TRBJ1-2; 9 bases agree with TRBD1. This CDR3 has 14 amino acids. Germline V gives CDR1 MNHEY, CDR2 SVGAGI. Unmatched junction bases numbered 8, after V lost 8 bases and J lost 4 bases. This CDR3 reads CASEGQGGGYGYTF. In DNA, the CDR3 is TGTGCCAGCGAGGGACAGGGCGGGGGCTATGGCTACACCTTC.

The table lists this clone with a count of one. The chain employs TRBV7-8 and TRBJ2-3; possible D gene TRBD2, 6 bases. V lost 1 base to trimming and J lost 6 bases, with 14 bases between them. This CDR3 comprises 15 residues. The germline V gene encodes CDR1 SGHVS and CDR2 FQNEAQ. CDR3 nucleotide sequence: TGTGCCAGCAGCTTAGGCTTAGCGGTCCAGGATACGCAGTATTTT. Translating gives CASSLGLAVQDTQYF.

V gene TRBV6-5 combines with J gene TRBJ2-5; 9 positions match TRBD2. The germline V gene encodes CDR1 MNHEY and CDR2 SVGAGI. V trimming: 7 bases; J trimming: 5 bases; junction bases outside the gene matches: 5. CDR3 size: 13 residues. CDR3 loop: CASKRGAAETQYF. In DNA, the CDR3 is TGTGCCAGCAAGCGGGGGGCGGCTGAGACCCAGTACTTC.

The chain joins TRBV28 to TRBJ1-5; D is ambiguous. The CDR3 is made up of 12 amino acids. CDR1 is MDHEN and CDR2 is SYDVKM in the germline V gene. V dropped 7 bases and J dropped 6 bases, with 10 bases sitting between them. The CDR3 loop is CASKVPGQPQHF. CDR3 coding DNA: TGTGCCAGCAAGGTTCCGGGTCAGCCCCAGCATTTT.

V and J are TRBV12-3 or TRBV12-4 and TRBJ1-1; D unresolved. Trimming shortened V by 7 bases and J by 5 bases, and 14 bases separated the two germline ends. The CDR3 runs to 13 residues. The CDR3 here is CASIKPGWTEAFF. The CDR3 DNA reads as TGTGCCAGCATAAAACCCGGTTGGACTGAAGCTTTCTTT.